This paragraph reports one T cell receptor (beta chain). Its antigen is not yet known. Per-base qualities were not stored, and no clone one base away is much larger. To sequence the TCRbeta CDR3 region, genomic DNA was isolated from the sorted cells. TCRbeta CDR3 regions were sequenced using the immunoSEQ Assay. Imported from immuneACCESS, the table was reduced by TCRdb to in-frame sequences with V and J called. These copies leave out some clones; in studies compared against another copy, an unresolved V gene accounts for under half, and the cause of the remainder is not known. This sample lists under 40,000 clones; around 80% were detected once. The ten most abundant clones make up roughly 10% of the sample. CDR1 and CDR2, per the germline V gene, are MDHEN and SYDVKM. The CDR3 sequence holds 14 residues, the cysteine and phenylalanine included. The entry retains the CDR3 DNA only, 42 bases that are in frame from base 1. V has 6 bases trimmed and J has 0 bases trimmed; junction bases matching no gene number 4.

The record originates from a study of OX40 agonist ivuxolimab in advanced cancers. Study-wide context: Ivuxolimab was an agonistic, fully human IgG2 monoclonal antibody directed against OX40 (CD134), a costimulatory receptor. Patients were allowed to have had prior anti-PD-1, anti-PD-L1 or anti-CTLA-4 therapy, and approximately 40% of the dose-escalation patients had been treated with checkpoint inhibitors. Intravenous ivuxolimab was administered to patients every 2 weeks at six dose levels: 0.01, 0.1, 0.3, 1.5, 3 and 10 mg/kg. The paper describes the monotherapy dose-escalation part (N of about 52 patients) of the phase I trial of ivuxolimab. In the dose-escalation cohort, 82.7% of patients were male, and the mean age was around 60 years, with a range of about 20 to 90. Three dose-escalation patients achieved partial responses, one with hepatocellular carcinoma and two with cutaneous melanoma. Among the roughly 52 dose-escalation patients, around 19 had hepatocellular carcinoma, about 15 melanoma, 9 renal cell carcinoma and 9 head and neck cancer. Peripheral TCRbeta sequencing was intended to test whether TCR sequence diversity was altered and clonal T-cell expansion was caused by ivuxolimab.

The paper as a whole reports these results and caveats: In the 0.1-3.0 mg/kg groups, partial responders were among the patients with the lowest normalized peripheral clonal expansion, particularly in CD8+ T cells. At doses from 0.1 to 3.0 mg/kg, clonal expansion was seen in both CD4+ and CD8+ blood T cells between baseline and week 6. The antigen specificity of the peripheral T cells that underwent clonal expansion was not determined. On average, CD8+ T cells showed more expanded clones than CD4+ T cells after ivuxolimab. Low levels of normalized T-cell clonal expansion were also seen in some patients who did not respond.

Patients with autoimmune disease history or receiving systemic immunosuppression were excluded from the trial. In every dose cohort, peripheral blood was drawn for TCR sequencing at baseline, cycle 4 day 1, and cycle 7 day 1. The samples were taken from a phase I, first-in-human, multicenter, open-label dose-escalation trial of ivuxolimab. Adults with locally advanced or metastatic melanoma, renal cell, hepatocellular, or head and neck squamous cell carcinoma were enrolled in the trial. CD4+ and CD8+ T cells were sorted separately from peripheral blood before TCR sequencing. Rearrangement joined TRBV28 to TRBJ2-5, and TRBD2 matches 7 of the central bases. This specimen was CD4+ or CD8+ T cells sorted from blood, taken in a trial of the OX40 agonist ivuxolimab. The source is an adult with an advanced solid tumor such as melanoma, head and neck, liver or kidney cancer. At the DNA level, the sequence is TGTGCCAGCAGCCCCGGGACTAACCAAGAGACCCAGTACTTC. Its protein is CASSPGTNQETQYF.